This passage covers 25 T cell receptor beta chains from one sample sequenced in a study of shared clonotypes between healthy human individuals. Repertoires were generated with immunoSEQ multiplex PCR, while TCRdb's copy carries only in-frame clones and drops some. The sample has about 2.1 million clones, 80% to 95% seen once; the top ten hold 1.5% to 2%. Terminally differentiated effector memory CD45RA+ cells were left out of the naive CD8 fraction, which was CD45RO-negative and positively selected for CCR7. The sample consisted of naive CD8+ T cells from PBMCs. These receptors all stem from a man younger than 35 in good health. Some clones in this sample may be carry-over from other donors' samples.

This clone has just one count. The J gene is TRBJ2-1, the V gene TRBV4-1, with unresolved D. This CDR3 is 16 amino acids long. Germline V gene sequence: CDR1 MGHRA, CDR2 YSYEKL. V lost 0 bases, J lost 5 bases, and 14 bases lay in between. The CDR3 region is CASSQDIKLGDNEQFF. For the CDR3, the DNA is TGCGCCAGCAGCCAAGATATAAAACTGGGTGACAATGAGCAGTTCTTC.

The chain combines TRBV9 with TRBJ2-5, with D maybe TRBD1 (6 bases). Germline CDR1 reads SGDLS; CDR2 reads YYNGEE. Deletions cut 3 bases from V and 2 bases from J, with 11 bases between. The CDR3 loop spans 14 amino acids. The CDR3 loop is CASSAWTEQETQYF. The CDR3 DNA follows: TGTGCCAGCAGCGCCTGGACAGAACAAGAGACCCAGTACTTC.

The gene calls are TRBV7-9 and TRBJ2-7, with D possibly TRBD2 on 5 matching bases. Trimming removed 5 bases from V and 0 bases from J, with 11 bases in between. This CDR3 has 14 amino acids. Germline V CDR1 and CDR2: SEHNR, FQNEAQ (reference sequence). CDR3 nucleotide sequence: TGTGCCAGCAGCGTCCGGGAAGCCTCCTACGAGCAGTACTTC. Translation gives CASSVREASYEQYF.

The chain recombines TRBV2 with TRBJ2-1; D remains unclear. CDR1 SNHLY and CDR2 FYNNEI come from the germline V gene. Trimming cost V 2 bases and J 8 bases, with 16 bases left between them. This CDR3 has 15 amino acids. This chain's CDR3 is CASSERPHIQYEQFF. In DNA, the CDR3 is TGTGCCAGCAGTGAAAGGCCCCATATACAATATGAGCAGTTCTTC.

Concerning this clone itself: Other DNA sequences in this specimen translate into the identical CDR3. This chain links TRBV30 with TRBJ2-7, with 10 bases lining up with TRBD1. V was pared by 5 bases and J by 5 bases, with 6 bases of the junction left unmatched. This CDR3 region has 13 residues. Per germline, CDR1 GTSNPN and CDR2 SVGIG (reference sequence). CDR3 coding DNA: TGTGCCTGGCGGGACAGGGGAAAAGACGAGCAGTACTTC. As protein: CAWRDRGKDEQYF.

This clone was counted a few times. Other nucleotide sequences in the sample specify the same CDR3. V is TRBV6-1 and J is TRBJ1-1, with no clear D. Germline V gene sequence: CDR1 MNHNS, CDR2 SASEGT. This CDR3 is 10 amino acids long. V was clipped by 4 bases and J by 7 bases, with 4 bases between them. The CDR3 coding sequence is TGTGCCAGCAGTGTTGGTGAAGCTTTCTTT. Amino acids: CASSVGEAFF.

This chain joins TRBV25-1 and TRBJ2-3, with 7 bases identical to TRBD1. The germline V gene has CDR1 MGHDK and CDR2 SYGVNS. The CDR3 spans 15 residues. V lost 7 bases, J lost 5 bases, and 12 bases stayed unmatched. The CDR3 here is CASTGTALLGDTQYF. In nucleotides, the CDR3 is TGTGCCAGCACCGGGACAGCCCTCCTGGGAGATACGCAGTATTTT.

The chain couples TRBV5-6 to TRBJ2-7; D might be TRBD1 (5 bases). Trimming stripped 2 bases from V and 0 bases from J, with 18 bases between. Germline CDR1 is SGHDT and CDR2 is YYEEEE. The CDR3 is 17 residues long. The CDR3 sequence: CASSFGYGRTSSYEQYF. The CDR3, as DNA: TGTGCCAGCAGCTTTGGTTACGGACGGACAAGCTCCTACGAGCAGTACTTC.

The CDR3 protein is CASSVGTSGYYNEQFF. The CDR3 nucleotides are TGTGCCAGCAGTGTGGGGACTAGCGGGTACTACAATGAGCAGTTCTTC. The V call is TRBV2, the J call TRBJ2-1; 12 bases are shared with TRBD2. V lost 4 bases to trimming and J lost 3 bases; unmatched junction nucleotides: 4. From germline, CDR1 is SNHLY and CDR2 FYNNEI. The CDR3 totals 16 residues.

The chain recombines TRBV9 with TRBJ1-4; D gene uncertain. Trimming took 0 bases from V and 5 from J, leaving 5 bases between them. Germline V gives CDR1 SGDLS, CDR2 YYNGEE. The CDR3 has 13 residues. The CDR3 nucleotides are TGTGCCAGCAGCGTAGCTTCAAATGAAAAACTGTTTTTT. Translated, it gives CASSVASNEKLFF.

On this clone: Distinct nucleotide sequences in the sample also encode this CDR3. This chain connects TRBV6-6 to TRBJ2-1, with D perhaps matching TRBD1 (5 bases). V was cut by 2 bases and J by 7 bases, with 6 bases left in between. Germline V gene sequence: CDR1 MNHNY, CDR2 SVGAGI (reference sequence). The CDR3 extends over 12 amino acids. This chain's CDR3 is CASSYGANEQFF. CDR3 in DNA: TGTGCCAGCAGTTACGGGGCGAATGAGCAGTTCTTC.

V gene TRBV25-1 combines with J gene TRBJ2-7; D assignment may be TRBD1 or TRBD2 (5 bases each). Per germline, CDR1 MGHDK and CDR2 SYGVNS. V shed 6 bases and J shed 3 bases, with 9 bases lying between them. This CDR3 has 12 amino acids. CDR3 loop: CASRGEFYEQYF. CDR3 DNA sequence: TGTGCCAGCAGGGGGGAATTCTACGAGCAGTACTTC.

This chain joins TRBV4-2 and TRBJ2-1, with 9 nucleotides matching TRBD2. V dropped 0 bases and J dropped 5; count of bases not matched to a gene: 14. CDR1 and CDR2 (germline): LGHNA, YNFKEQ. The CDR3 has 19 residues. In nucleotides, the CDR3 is TGTGCCAGCAGCCAAGACTATCCAGTACCGGCTAGCGGGGACAATGAGCAGTTCTTC. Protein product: CASSQDYPVPASGDNEQFF.

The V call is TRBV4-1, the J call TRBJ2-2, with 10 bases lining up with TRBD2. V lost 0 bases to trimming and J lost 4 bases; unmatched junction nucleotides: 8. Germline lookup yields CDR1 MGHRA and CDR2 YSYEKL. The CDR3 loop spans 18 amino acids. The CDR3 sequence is CASSQDPSGSWSTGELFF. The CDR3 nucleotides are TGCGCCAGCAGCCAAGATCCTAGCGGGAGTTGGAGCACCGGGGAGCTGTTTTTT.

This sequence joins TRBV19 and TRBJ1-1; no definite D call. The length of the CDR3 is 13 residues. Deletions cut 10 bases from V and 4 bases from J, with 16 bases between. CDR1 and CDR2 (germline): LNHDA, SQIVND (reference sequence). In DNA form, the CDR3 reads TGTGCCACCATACCCGCGCTGGGCACTGAAGCTTTCTTT. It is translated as CATIPALGTEAFF.

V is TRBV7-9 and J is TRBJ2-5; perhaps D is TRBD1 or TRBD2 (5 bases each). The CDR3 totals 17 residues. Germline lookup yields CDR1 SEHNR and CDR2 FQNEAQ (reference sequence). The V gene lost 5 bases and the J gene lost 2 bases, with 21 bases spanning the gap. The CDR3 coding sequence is TGTGCCAGCAGCCCTCAAGAGGGGCCGAACCCTCAAGAGACCCAGTACTTC. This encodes CASSPQEGPNPQETQYF.

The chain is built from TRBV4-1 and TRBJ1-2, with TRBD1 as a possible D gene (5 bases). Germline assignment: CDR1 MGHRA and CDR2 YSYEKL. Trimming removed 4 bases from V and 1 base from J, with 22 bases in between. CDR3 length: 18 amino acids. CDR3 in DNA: TGCGCCAGCAGCCCCCCCGGTGGGGACGGACCCCTTAACTATGGCTACACCTTC. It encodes CASSPPGGDGPLNYGYTF.

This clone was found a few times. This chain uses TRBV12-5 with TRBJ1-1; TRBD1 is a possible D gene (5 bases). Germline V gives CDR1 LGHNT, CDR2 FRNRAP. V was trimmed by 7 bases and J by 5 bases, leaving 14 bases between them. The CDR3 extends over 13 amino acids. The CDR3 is CASASGGGTEAFF. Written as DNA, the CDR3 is TGTGCTAGTGCCAGCGGTGGGGGGACTGAAGCTTTCTTT.

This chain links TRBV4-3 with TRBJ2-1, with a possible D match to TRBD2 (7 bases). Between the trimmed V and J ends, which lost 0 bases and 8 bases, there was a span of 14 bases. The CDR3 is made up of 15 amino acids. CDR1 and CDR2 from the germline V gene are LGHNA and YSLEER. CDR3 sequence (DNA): TGCGCCAGCAGCCAAGATATGAGAGGGGGGGATGAGCAGTTCTTC. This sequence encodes CASSQDMRGGDEQFF.

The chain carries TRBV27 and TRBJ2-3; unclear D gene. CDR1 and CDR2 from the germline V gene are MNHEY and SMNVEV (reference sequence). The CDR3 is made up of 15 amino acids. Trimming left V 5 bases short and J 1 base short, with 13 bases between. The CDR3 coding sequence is TGTGCCAGCAGTCCCCTTACCCTCGGCACAGATACGCAGTATTTT. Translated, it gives CASSPLTLGTDTQYF.

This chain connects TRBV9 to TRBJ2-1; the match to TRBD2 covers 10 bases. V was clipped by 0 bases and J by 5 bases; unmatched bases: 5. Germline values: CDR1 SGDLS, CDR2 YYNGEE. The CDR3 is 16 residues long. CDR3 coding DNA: TGTGCCAGCAGCGTAGCTGGGACTAGCGTGGACAATGAGCAGTTCTTC. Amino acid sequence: CASSVAGTSVDNEQFF.

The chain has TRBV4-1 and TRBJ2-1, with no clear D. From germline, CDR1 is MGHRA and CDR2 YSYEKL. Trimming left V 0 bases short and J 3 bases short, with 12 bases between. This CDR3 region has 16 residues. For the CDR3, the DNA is TGCGCCAGCAGCCAAGAGCGTACATCCCTCTACAATGAGCAGTTCTTC. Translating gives CASSQERTSLYNEQFF.

The CDR3 nucleotides read TGCGCCAGCAGCCAAGGTACGGGCCCACCGGATACGCAGTATTTT. Residues: CASSQGTGPPDTQYF. The chain recombines TRBV4-1 with TRBJ2-3; no firm D call. Germline loops: CDR1 MGHRA, CDR2 YSYEKL. V was trimmed by 1 base and J by 6 bases, leaving 14 bases between them. This CDR3 comprises 15 residues.

CDR3 in DNA: TGTGCCAGCAGCCAGATAGCGGGAGGGCCGTACGAGCAGTACTTC. Protein product: CASSQIAGGPYEQYF. The genes are TRBV11-2 and TRBJ2-7, with 11 bases that match TRBD2. Germline V gene sequence: CDR1 SGHAT, CDR2 FQNNGV. The CDR3 runs 15 residues. After removal of 5 bases from V and 4 bases from J, the junction contained 7 bases not matched to a gene.

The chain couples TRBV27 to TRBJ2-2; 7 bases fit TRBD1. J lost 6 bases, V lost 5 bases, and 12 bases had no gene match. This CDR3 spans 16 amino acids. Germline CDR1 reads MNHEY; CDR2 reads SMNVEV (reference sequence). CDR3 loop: CASSRPDRTGPGELFF. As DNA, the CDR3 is TGTGCCAGCAGTAGACCGGACAGGACCGGTCCCGGGGAGCTGTTTTTT.